This entry lists 25 T cell receptor beta chains sequenced from one sample in a study of post-analysis software for immune sequencing data. Study-level findings and limits: With TRBV5-6, TRBV5-1 and TRBV20-1 included, 5 or 6 TRBV segments were more frequent in patients than in controls.

Their specific antigens are unknown. Prepared TCR beta cDNA libraries contained unique molecular identifiers. TCRdb independently ran MiXCR on the PCR reads; one entry per CDR3 protein. Of some 890,000 distinct CDR3 sequences in the sample, about 53% were seen once. Sequencing was carried out using blood. The receptors come from a girl aged 10-17 years with multiple sclerosis.

This clonotype was seen a few times. Since a much larger clone is just one base distant, this may be a read error. The chain links TRBV20-1 to TRBJ2-1; 8 bases match TRBD2. The J call may be mistaken, given a closer DNA end match to TRBJ2-7. The germline V gene encodes CDR1 DFQATT and CDR2 SNEGSKA (reference sequence). This CDR3 has 17 amino acids. CDR3 region: CSARDPRGGSSYNEQYF. The CDR3 nucleotides read TGCAGTGCTAGAGATCCCCGGGGGGGGAGCTCCTACAATGAGCAGTACTTC.

CDR3 bases: TGTGCCAGCAGTGAAGCGGCGCACATTCAGTACTTC. Translation gives CASSEAAHIQYF. The V gene is TRBV6-1, the J gene TRBJ2-4, with no clear D. The CDR3 has 12 amino acids. In germline, CDR1 is MNHNS, CDR2 SASEGT. V was clipped by 0 bases and J by 8 bases, with 5 bases between them.

The chain carries TRBV7-3 and TRBJ2-1; D remains ambiguous. The CDR3 has 17 residues. Between the trimmed V and J ends, which lost 1 base and 5 bases, there was a span of 18 bases. The germline gives CDR1 SGHTA, CDR2 FQGTGA. The CDR3 nucleotides are TGTGCCAGCAGCTTAATGTCCGGAATGGGAAGGAACAATGAGCAGTTCTTC. It specifies CASSLMSGMGRNNEQFF.

The V and J genes are TRBV7-9 and TRBJ1-4, with 7 bases aligning to TRBD1. The CDR3 runs 15 residues. Germline trimming cut 4 bases from V and 0 bases from J; bases unmatched to any gene: 2. Germline V CDR1 and CDR2: SEHNR, FQNEAQ (reference sequence). For the CDR3, the DNA is TGTGCCAGCAGCTCCGACAGGGCAACTAATGAAAAACTGTTTTTT. It codes for CASSSDRATNEKLFF.

This sequence joins TRBV14 and TRBJ2-7; 11 bases map to TRBD2. This CDR3 contains 16 residues. V was clipped by 6 bases and J by 2 bases; unmatched bases: 9. Germline CDR1 and CDR2: SGHDN and FVKESK. Here the CDR3 reads CASRGTSGSSAYEQYF. The CDR3 DNA follows: TGTGCCAGCAGAGGAACTAGCGGGAGTAGTGCCTACGAGCAGTACTTC.

Here the CDR3 reads CSARVGPRWESSYNEQFF. The CDR3 DNA is TGCAGTGCTAGAGTCGGCCCCCGGTGGGAGAGCTCCTACAATGAGCAGTTCTTC. This chain links TRBV20-1 with TRBJ2-1; D may be TRBD2 (5 bases). This CDR3 region has 18 residues. V shed 1 base and J shed 0 bases, with 19 bases lying between them. The germline gives CDR1 DFQATT, CDR2 SNEGSKA (reference sequence).

This chain joins TRBV2 and TRBJ2-1, with D unclear. CDR3 size: 17 residues. Trimming left V 3 bases short and J 0 bases short, with 15 bases between. From germline, CDR1 is SNHLY and CDR2 FYNNEI. CDR3 in amino acids: CASSESGTRSSYNEQFF. DNA for the CDR3: TGTGCCAGCAGTGAGTCCGGTACCCGGAGCTCCTACAATGAGCAGTTCTTC. Drawing the rest from reference TRBV2 and TRBJ2-1, the complete variable domain is EPEVTQTPSHQVTQMGQEVILRCVPISNHLYFYWYRQILGQKVEFLVSFYNNEISEKSEIFDDQFSVERPDGSNFTLKIRSTKLEDSAMYFCASSESGTRSSYNEQFFGPGTRLTVL.

V and J are TRBV20-1 and TRBJ2-7; TRBD1 agrees at 8 bases. V gave up 0 bases and J gave up 3 bases; unmatched junction bases: 7. Germline CDR1 and CDR2: DFQATT and SNEGSKA (reference sequence). The CDR3 is made up of 15 amino acids. The CDR3 loop is CSARELGQGNYEQYF. The CDR3 coding sequence is TGCAGTGCTAGAGAGCTAGGACAGGGTAACTACGAGCAGTACTTC.

This clonotype was counted between two and nine times. J is TRBJ2-1 and V is TRBV5-1; 7 bases match TRBD2. The germline V gene encodes CDR1 SGHRS and CDR2 YFSETQ. The V and J ends lost 1 base and 2 bases, in that order; junction bases with no gene match: 12. The CDR3 contains 18 residues. This chain's CDR3 is CASSLRLAVLSTYNEQFF. The CDR3 DNA reads TGCGCCAGCAGCTTGCGGCTAGCGGTCCTGAGCACCTACAATGAGCAGTTCTTC.

With respect to this clonotype: Germline and junction disagree at one end, which may indicate a read error. V is TRBV7-2 and J is TRBJ1-2; a weak D match, TRBD1 (6 bases). CDR3 length equals 18 residues. Germline V gives CDR1 SGHTA, CDR2 FQGNSA. The CDR3 DNA reads TGTGCCGGCAGCTCCCCGGCCGCTCGGACAGCGGGAGTAGGGGGCTACACCTTC. Residues: CAGSSPAARTAGVGGYTF.

The chain carries TRBV12-3 or TRBV12-4 and TRBJ2-3; D is possibly TRBD1 (5 bases). The CDR3 is 15 residues long. V lost 2 bases and J 4 bases, leaving 13 bases between the germline ends. The CDR3 reads CASSLMRQRSDTQYF. CDR3 in DNA: TGTGCCAGCAGTTTAATGCGACAGAGATCAGATACGCAGTATTTT.

This clonotype occurred a few times. The chain has TRBV4-1 and TRBJ2-7; 7 bases map to TRBD1. Near its end, the DNA agrees better with TRBJ2-5, so the J call may be wrong. The germline gives CDR1 MGHRA, CDR2 YSYEKL. This CDR3 spans 14 amino acids. The CDR3 loop is CASSLYRGGETQYF. The CDR3 nucleotides are TGCGCCAGCAGCCTATACAGGGGCGGGGAGACCCAGTACTTC.

The V call is TRBV20-1, the J call TRBJ1-1, with 7 nucleotides matching TRBD1. Germline V lookup: CDR1 DFQATT, CDR2 SNEGSKA (reference sequence). The ends lost 1 base at V and 1 base at J; junction bases unmatched: 3. This CDR3 contains 14 residues. The CDR3 DNA reads TGCAGTGCTAGAGGGGACAGCGCGAACACTGAAGCTTTCTTT. It translates to CSARGDSANTEAFF.

This clonotype was detected only once. The CDR3 sequence: CASSEAPGTSGETQYF. CDR3 sequence (DNA): TGTGCCAGCAGTGAAGCCCCTGGGACTAGCGGAGAGACCCAGTACTTC. The rearrangement uses TRBV2 and TRBJ2-7, with 11 bases identical to TRBD2. The end of the DNA aligns better with TRBJ2-5, so the J call may be wrong. The CDR3 is 16 residues long. The germline V gene encodes CDR1 SNHLY and CDR2 FYNNEI.

This clonotype has just a few counts. This sequence joins TRBV25-1 and TRBJ2-1, with TRBD2 matching 13 bases. Trimming cost V 5 bases and J 15 bases; bases outside gene matches: 22. The CDR3 covers 18 residues. From germline, CDR1 is MGHDK and CDR2 SYGVNS. CDR3 DNA: TGTGCCAGCAGTCGCCCCGGGGACCCCGGGACTAGCGGGGACTCCATGTTCTTC. Its protein product is CASSRPGDPGTSGDSMFF.

This chain connects TRBV2 to TRBJ2-1, with 8 bases that match TRBD2. The CDR3 covers 14 residues. Germline values: CDR1 SNHLY, CDR2 FYNNEI. J gave up 8 bases and V 3 bases, and 6 bases lay outside the gene matches. As DNA, the CDR3 is TGTGCCAGCAGTGATAGGACTAGCCTGGATGAGCAGTTCTTC. Amino acid sequence: CASSDRTSLDEQFF.

In this sample, this clonotype turned up a few times. V and J are TRBV9 and TRBJ2-3; D is unresolved. Trimming took 4 bases from V and 4 from J, leaving 10 bases between them. The CDR3 runs 13 residues. Germline values: CDR1 SGDLS, CDR2 YYNGEE. CDR3 bases: TGTGCCAGCAGCCTCAACCCCCCAGATACGCAGTATTTT. Its protein product is CASSLNPPDTQYF.

This clonotype was picked up many times. A much larger clone sits a single nucleotide away, making a read error possible. This chain connects TRBV20-1 to TRBJ1-1; D is undetermined. The CDR3 is 15 amino acids. Germline V gene lookup returns CDR1 DFQATT and CDR2 SNEGSKA (reference sequence). V lost 1 base and J lost 6, with 18 bases in between. Here the CDR3 reads CSARACGTGDPEAFF. The CDR3 DNA reads as TGCAGTGCTAGAGCCTGTGGAACGGGAGACCCTGAAGCTTTCTTT.

V is TRBV18 and J is TRBJ2-7; 8 bases align to TRBD2. The end of the DNA fits TRBJ2-5 better, so the J call may be wrong. This CDR3 region has 16 residues. Looked up from germline, CDR1 is KGHSH and CDR2 is LQKENI. CDR3: CASSPSWTSLKETQYF. In DNA form, the CDR3 reads TGTGCCAGCTCACCGAGTTGGACTAGCTTGAAAGAGACCCAGTACTTC.

The rearrangement links TRBV29-1 to TRBJ2-1; 7 bases are shared with TRBD2. The CDR3 totals 13 residues. The germline V gene has CDR1 SQVTM and CDR2 ANQGSEA. V was clipped by 7 bases and J by 2 bases; unmatched bases: 5. The CDR3 DNA is TGCAGCGCTGGGAGGGCCGCCTACAATGAGCAGTTCTTC. This codes for CSAGRAAYNEQFF.

This clonotype was observed a single time. The V call is TRBV6-1, the J call TRBJ1-1; TRBD1 is a possible D gene (5 bases). CDR3 length: 13 residues. V was pared by 10 bases and J by 3 bases, with 15 bases between. Germline CDR1 reads MNHNS; CDR2 reads SASEGT. The CDR3 DNA reads TGTGCCATTCACCGCGACAGATACACTGAAGCTTTCTTT. The encoded protein is CAIHRDRYTEAFF.

The gene calls are TRBV5-1 and TRBJ2-1; D uncertain. The CDR3 consists of 13 residues. Trimming took off 1 base at V and 6 bases at J, with 8 bases between the two ends. CDR1 and CDR2 (germline): SGHRS, YFSETQ. CDR3 residues: CASSLSATNEQFF. CDR3 bases: TGCGCCAGCAGCTTGTCGGCCACCAATGAGCAGTTCTTC. Full variable domain (rest looked up from reference TRBV5-1 and TRBJ2-1): KAGVTQTPRYLIKTRGQQVTLSCSPISGHRSVSWYQQTPGQGLQFLFEYFSETQRNKGNFPGRFSGRQFSNSRSEMNVSTLELGDSALYLCASSLSATNEQFFGPGTRLTVL.

A few counts support this clonotype. This chain joins TRBV6-5 and TRBJ1-2; 11 bases align to TRBD1. The CDR3 covers 14 residues. V was clipped by 6 bases and J by 7 bases; unmatched bases: 7. CDR1 is MNHEY and CDR2 is SVGAGI in the germline V gene. CDR3 coding DNA: TGTGCCAGCAGCCAGCAGGACAGGGGGCTTGGCTACACCTTC. Its translation: CASSQQDRGLGYTF.

The V call is TRBV28, the J call TRBJ2-7; D is possibly TRBD2 (5 bases). Germline V lookup: CDR1 MDHEN, CDR2 SYDVKM. Trimming took off 6 bases at V and 0 bases at J, with 12 bases between the two ends. The CDR3 has 14 amino acids. CDR3 loop: CASRPGYLSYEQYF. Written as DNA, the CDR3 is TGTGCCAGCAGGCCGGGGTACCTCTCCTACGAGCAGTACTTC.

J is TRBJ2-3 and V is TRBV29-1; D remains unclear. Germline V CDR1 and CDR2: SQVTM, ANQGSEA. Trimming took off 6 bases at V and 5 bases at J, with 9 bases between the two ends. The CDR3 is 11 amino acids. The CDR3 protein is CSVTGRDTQYF. The DNA of the CDR3 is TGCAGCGTCACCGGTCGAGATACGCAGTATTTT.